The 11 T cell receptor beta chains in this list originate from one sample, sequenced in a study of tissue T cells after allogeneic stem cell transplantation (dated by TCRdb to between 2021 and 2024). Library preparation was by the immunoSEQ multiplex PCR assay. This immuneACCESS table, as held by TCRdb, lists in-frame sequences with V and J called but not all clones. Of the missing ones, under half trace to an unresolved V gene in checked studies; the others have no known cause. The sample has around 51,000 clones on record, roughly 73% of them singletons. The ten biggest clones cover roughly 0.5% of the sample. Sample: sorted cells pooled from one or two spleens. These receptors were taken from a pool of C57BL/6 mice in good health.

This clone has a single count. Here the gene names and germline are mouse. The read halts 1 residue ahead of the CDR3 end, with the missing end drawn from the germline J gene. V gene TRBV24 combines with J gene TRBJ1-4; TRBD1 aligns across 9 bases. The V and J ends lost 4 bases and 7 bases, in that order; junction bases with no gene match: 7. The germline V gene has CDR1 KGHTA and CDR2 FRNEEI. CDR3 size: 15 residues. The CDR3 bases that were read are TGTGCCAGCAGTCCCCGGGACAGGGACGGCGAAAGATTATTT. It yields the protein CASSPRDRDGERLF. The entire CDR3 reads CASSPRDRDGERLFF.

On this clone: Gene names are mouse gene names. The read terminates 1 residue ahead of where the CDR3 ends, so the germline J gene completes it. The chain couples TRBV5 to TRBJ2-4; tentatively, D is TRBD1 (6 bases). Trimming pared 4 bases from V and 0 bases from J, leaving 11 bases between. The CDR3 length is 15 residues. CDR1 and CDR2 (germline): LGHNA, YNLKQL (reference sequence). Partial CDR3 DNA: TGTGCCAGCAGCCTCCTCAGGGGTAGTCAAAACACCTTGTAC. It specifies CASSLLRGSQNTLY. The full CDR3 protein reads CASSLLRGSQNTLYF.

A word on this clone: Germline and genes: mouse. The read ends 1 residue shy of where the CDR3 ends; the end is completed using the germline J gene. V gene TRBV12-2 combines with J gene TRBJ1-2; D gene uncertain. V shed 5 bases and J shed 0 bases, with 6 bases lying between them. Germline V gene lookup returns CDR1 SGHLS and CDR2 HYDKME. The CDR3 runs 12 residues. Incomplete CDR3 DNA: TGTGCCAGCTGCACAACAAACTCCGACTACACC. This gives the protein CASCTTNSDYT. In full, the CDR3 is CASCTTNSDYTF.

On this clone: Germline and genes: mouse. The CDR3 is cut off 1 residue early in the read; its end comes from the germline J gene. V usage is TRBV13-2 and J usage is TRBJ2-2; 12 bases map to TRBD1. After removal of 0 bases from V and 5 bases from J, the junction contained 2 bases not matched to a gene. CDR3 length: 16 residues. Germline V gene sequence: CDR1 NNHNN, CDR2 SYGAGS (reference sequence). The CDR3 loop is CASGDGDRGHTGQLYF. The CDR3 bases that were read are TGTGCCAGCGGTGATGGGGACAGGGGGCATACCGGGCAGCTCTAC.

Details on this clone: Genes here carry mouse names. The CDR3 is cut off 1 residue early in the read; its end comes from the germline J gene. The V and J genes are TRBV1 and TRBJ1-1; tentative D call: TRBD1 (6 bases). Germline V gives CDR1 NSQYPW, CDR2 LRSPGD (reference sequence). The CDR3 loop spans 14 amino acids. The V end lost 4 bases, the J end lost 1 base, and 10 bases lay between the germline ends. CDR3 DNA, as far as it was read: TGCACCTGCAGTGTCCGGGACAAAAACACAGAAGTCTTC. It translates to CTCSVRDKNTEVF. The full CDR3 is CTCSVRDKNTEVFF.

This clone is a singleton in its sample. Gene names denote mouse genes. The sequenced fragment ends 1 residue before the CDR3 boundary, so the rest is inferred from the germline J gene. This chain uses TRBV31 with TRBJ1-3; tentatively, D is TRBD1 (5 bases). V was pared by 0 bases and J by 0 bases, with 9 bases between. The germline gives CDR1 GKSSPN, CDR2 SITVG. The CDR3 length is 15 residues. The CDR3 DNA, read in part, is TGTGCCTGGAGTCTACGACAGAATTCTGGAAATACGCTCTAT. This sequence encodes CAWSLRQNSGNTLY. The whole CDR3 is CAWSLRQNSGNTLYF. The full variable domain, with the rest looked up from reference TRBV31 and TRBJ1-3, is AQTIHQWPVAEIKAVGSPLSLGCTIKGKSSPNLYWYWQATGGTLQQLFYSITVGQVESVVQLNLSASRPKDDQFILSTEKLLLSHSGFYLCAWSLRQNSGNTLYFGEGSRLIVV.

A few counts support this clone. Gene and germline names: mouse. With the read ending 1 residue before the CDR3 end, the germline J gene is used to fill in that end. The genes are TRBV4 and TRBJ2-7; 7 positions agree with TRBD2. V trimming: 6 bases; J trimming: 0 bases; junction bases outside the gene matches: 5. Germline V gene lookup returns CDR1 LGHDT and CDR2 YNNKQL (reference sequence). The CDR3 runs 14 residues. The CDR3 is CASSLWGSSYEQYF. CDR3 DNA (partial): TGTGCCAGCAGTCTCTGGGGGAGCTCCTATGAACAGTAC.

For this clone: Gene names follow the mouse nomenclature. The read comes to an end 1 residue before the CDR3 does, leaving the germline J gene to fill in the end. This rearrangement joins TRBV2 to TRBJ1-2, with a tentative D call TRBD1 (5 bases). Germline CDR1 is LGHNA and CDR2 is YSYQKL. The CDR3 totals 16 residues. Between the trimmed V and J ends, which lost 3 bases and 0 bases, there was a span of 14 bases. The CDR3 loop reads CASSQILRDANSDYTF. CDR3 DNA (partial): TGTGCCAGCAGCCAGATTCTCCGGGACGCAAACTCCGACTACACC.

Comment on this clone: The gene names here belong to mouse. The read is 1 residue too short to cover the CDR3 end, so that end is filled in from the germline J gene. The genes are TRBV13-2 and TRBJ2-2; D call uncertain. Between the trimmed V and J ends, which lost 0 bases and 0 bases, there was a span of 9 bases. Germline V lookup: CDR1 NNHNN, CDR2 SYGAGS (reference sequence). The CDR3 loop spans 16 amino acids. This CDR3 is CASGDAPHANTGQLYF. CDR3 bases read: TGTGCCAGCGGTGATGCACCCCACGCAAACACCGGGCAGCTCTAC.

About this clone: The gene symbols are mouse symbols. The CDR3 here is CAWSRDREVFF. The part of the CDR3 DNA that was read is TGTGCCTGGAGTCGGGACAGAGAAGTCTTC. The chain links TRBV31 to TRBJ1-1; 7 bases fit TRBD1. From the germline J gene comes the end of the CDR3, since the read stops 1 residue before it. This CDR3 has 11 residues. Germline V gene sequence: CDR1 GKSSPN, CDR2 SITVG. V shed 1 base, J shed 7 bases, and the junction held 0 bases outside the gene matches.

This clone showed up just a few times. Gene names and germline match the mouse. Read data end 1 residue before the CDR3 end; the end is taken from the germline J gene. This rearrangement joins TRBV26 to TRBJ2-7; TRBD1 agrees at 9 bases. After removal of 2 bases from V and 0 bases from J, the junction contained 2 bases not matched to a gene. This CDR3 region has 15 residues. Germline assignment: CDR1 KGHPV and CDR2 FQNQEV (reference sequence). CDR3 DNA, as far as it was read: TGTGCCAGCAGTCTGGGGACAGGGTTCTCCTATGAACAGTAC. Amino acids: CASSLGTGFSYEQY. The complete CDR3 reads CASSLGTGFSYEQYF.